Listed here are 4 T cell receptor beta chains from one sample, sequenced in a study of CD8 T cells in ankylosing spondylitis. Findings and limits, study-wide: Roughly eight highly homologous variants made up a TCR beta motif, and this motif appeared characteristic of ankylosing spondylitis blood.

No cognate antigen is known for these TCRs. TCRdb itself ran the 5' RACE reads through MiXCR, one entry per CDR3 protein. This table has about 540,000 distinct CDR3 sequences, roughly 13% appearing once. Sample: blood, either unsorted or a sorted T cell fraction (not recorded which). The source of these receptors is a male donor with ankylosing spondylitis.

The table lists this clonotype with a few counts. This may arise from a read error, as a much more abundant clone is one base away. The V gene is TRBV20-1, the J gene TRBJ1-1; possible D gene TRBD1, 6 bases. CDR3 length: 11 amino acids. The germline gives CDR1 DFQATT, CDR2 SNEGSKA (reference sequence). The ends were cut back, 4 bases at V and 3 bases at J, with 6 bases in the middle. CDR3: CSAKGDTEAFF. The CDR3 region has the DNA TGCAGTGCTAAGGGGGACACTGAAGCTTTCTTT.

The V and J genes are TRBV7-9 and TRBJ2-7, with 9 positions matching TRBD2. The CDR3 length is 15 residues. V lost 2 bases and J lost 7; bases outside the gene matches: 9. CDR1 is SEHNR, CDR2 FQNEAQ, per germline (reference sequence). In DNA, the CDR3 is TGTGCCAGCAGCTTAAGGGTAGCGGGAGCGGGAGAGCAGTACTTC. It codes for CASSLRVAGAGEQYF.

There are many counts of this clonotype. This sequence joins TRBV7-8 and TRBJ2-1, with 8 bases matching TRBD2. The CDR3 runs 15 residues. With 1 base clipped from V and 6 bases from J, the junction kept 5 bases outside the gene matches. Germline values: CDR1 SGHVS, CDR2 FQNEAQ. CDR3 residues: CASSLGLLAGNEQFF. CDR3 nucleotides: TGTGCCAGCAGCTTAGGGCTCCTAGCGGGCAATGAGCAGTTCTTC.

The V gene is TRBV6-1, the J gene TRBJ1-4; D possibly corresponds to TRBD1 (6 bases). This CDR3 comprises 15 residues. Germline values: CDR1 MNHNS, CDR2 SASEGT. Trimming cost V 2 bases and J 8 bases, with 15 bases left between them. The CDR3 coding sequence is TGTGCCAGCAGTGAATCACTTTTGAGGGGGGAAAAACTGTTTTTT. Amino acid sequence: CASSESLLRGEKLFF.